This TCR beta chain stems from a study of somatic mutations in cytotoxic T cells in rheumatoid arthritis. The CDR3 has 15 residues. V lost 6 bases to trimming and J lost 10 bases, with 22 bases between them. Germline V gene lookup returns CDR1 SQVTM and CDR2 ANQGSEA. Profiling relied on immunoSEQ multiplex PCR, and the TCRdb table lists in-frame clones only, not all of them. The data hold about 23,000 clones, with about 82% observed a single time. This TCR was sampled from an adult with rheumatoid arthritis. The V gene is TRBV29-1, the J gene TRBJ1-6; a possible D gene is TRBD1 (5 bases). The sample taken for sequencing was CD8+ T cells sorted from blood. Written as DNA, the CDR3 is TGCAGCGTGGATGGGGCAGGGAAGAGCGGGTCACCCCTCCACTTT. Protein product: CSVDGAGKSGSPLHF.